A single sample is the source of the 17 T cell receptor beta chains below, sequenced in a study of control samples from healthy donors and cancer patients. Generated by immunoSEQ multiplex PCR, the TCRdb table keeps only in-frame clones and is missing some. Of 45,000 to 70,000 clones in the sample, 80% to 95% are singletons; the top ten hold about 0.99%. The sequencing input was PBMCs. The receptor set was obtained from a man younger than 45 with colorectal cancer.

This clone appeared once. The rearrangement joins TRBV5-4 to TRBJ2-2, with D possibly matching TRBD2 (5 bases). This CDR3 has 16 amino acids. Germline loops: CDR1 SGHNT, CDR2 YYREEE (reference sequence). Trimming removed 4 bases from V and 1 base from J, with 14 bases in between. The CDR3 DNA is TGTGCCAGCAGCGCTCCAGGACTGGGGAACACCGGGGAGCTGTTTTTT. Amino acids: CASSAPGLGNTGELFF.

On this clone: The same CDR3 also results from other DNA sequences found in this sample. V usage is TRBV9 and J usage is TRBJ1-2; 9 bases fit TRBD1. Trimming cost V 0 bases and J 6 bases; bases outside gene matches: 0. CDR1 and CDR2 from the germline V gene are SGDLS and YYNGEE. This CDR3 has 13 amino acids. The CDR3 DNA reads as TGTGCCAGCAGCGTAGGACAGGGGGATGGCTACACCTTC. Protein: CASSVGQGDGYTF.

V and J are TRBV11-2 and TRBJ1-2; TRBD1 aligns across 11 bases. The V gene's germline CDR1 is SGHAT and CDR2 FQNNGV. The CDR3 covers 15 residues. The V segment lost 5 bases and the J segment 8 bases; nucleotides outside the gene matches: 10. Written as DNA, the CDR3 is TGTGCCAGCAGCGTCCAAACCCGGACAGGGGGCGGCTACACCTTC. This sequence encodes CASSVQTRTGGGYTF.

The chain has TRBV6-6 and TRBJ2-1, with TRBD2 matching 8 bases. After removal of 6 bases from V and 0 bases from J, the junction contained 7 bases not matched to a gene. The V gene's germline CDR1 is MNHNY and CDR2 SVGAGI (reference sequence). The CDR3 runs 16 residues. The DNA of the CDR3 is TGTGCCAGCAGCCCGGGGGGGGTTGGCTCCTACAATGAGCAGTTCTTC. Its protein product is CASSPGGVGSYNEQFF.

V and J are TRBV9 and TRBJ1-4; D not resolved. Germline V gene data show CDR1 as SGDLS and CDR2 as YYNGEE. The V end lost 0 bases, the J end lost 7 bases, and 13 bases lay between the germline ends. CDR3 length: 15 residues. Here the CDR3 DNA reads TGTGCCAGCAGCGTAGCTGGGAGGCGCGGTGAAAAACTGTTTTTT. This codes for CASSVAGRRGEKLFF.

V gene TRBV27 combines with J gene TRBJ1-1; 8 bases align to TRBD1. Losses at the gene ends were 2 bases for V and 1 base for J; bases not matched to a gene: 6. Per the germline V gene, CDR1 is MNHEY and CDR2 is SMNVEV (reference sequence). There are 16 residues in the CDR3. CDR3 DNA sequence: TGTGCCAGCAGTTTAACTACGGGACAGGAGAACACTGAAGCTTTCTTT. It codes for CASSLTTGQENTEAFF.

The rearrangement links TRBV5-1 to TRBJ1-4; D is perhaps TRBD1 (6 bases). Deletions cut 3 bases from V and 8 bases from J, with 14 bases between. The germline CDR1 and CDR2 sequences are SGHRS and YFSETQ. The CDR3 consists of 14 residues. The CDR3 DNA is TGCGCCAGCAGCTCGGGGGCTTTGGAGGAAAAACTGTTTTTT. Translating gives CASSSGALEEKLFF.

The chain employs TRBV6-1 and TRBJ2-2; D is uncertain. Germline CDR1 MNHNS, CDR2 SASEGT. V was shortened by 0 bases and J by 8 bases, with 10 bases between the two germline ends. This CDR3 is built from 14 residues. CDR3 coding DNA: TGTGCCAGCAGTGAAGCTGCAGGAATTGGGGAGCTGTTTTTT. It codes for CASSEAAGIGELFF.

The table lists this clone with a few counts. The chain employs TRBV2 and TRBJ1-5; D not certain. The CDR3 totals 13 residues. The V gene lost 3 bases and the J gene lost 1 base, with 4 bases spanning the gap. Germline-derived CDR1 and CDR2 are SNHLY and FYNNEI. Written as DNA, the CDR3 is TGTGCCAGCAGTGAGGAGAGCAATCAGCCCCAGCATTTT. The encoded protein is CASSEESNQPQHF.

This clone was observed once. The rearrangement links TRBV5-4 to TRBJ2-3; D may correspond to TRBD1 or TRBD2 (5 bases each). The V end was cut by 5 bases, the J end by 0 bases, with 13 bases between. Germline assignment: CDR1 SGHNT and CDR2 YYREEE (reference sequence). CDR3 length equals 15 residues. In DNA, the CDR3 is TGTGCCAGCAGACTCCTCGGGGCTAGCACAGATACGCAGTATTTT. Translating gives CASRLLGASTDTQYF.

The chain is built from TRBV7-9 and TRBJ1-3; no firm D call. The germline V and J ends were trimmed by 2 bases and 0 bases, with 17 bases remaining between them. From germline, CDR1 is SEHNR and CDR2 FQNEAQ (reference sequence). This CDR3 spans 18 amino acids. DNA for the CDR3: TGTGCCAGCAGCTTATTTCGCCCGAGGAAAGACTCTGGAAACACCATATATTTT. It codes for CASSLFRPRKDSGNTIYF.

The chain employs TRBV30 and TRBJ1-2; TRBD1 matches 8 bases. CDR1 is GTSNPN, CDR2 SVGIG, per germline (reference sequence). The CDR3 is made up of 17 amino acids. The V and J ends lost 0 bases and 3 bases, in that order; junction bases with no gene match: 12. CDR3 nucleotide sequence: TGTGCCTGGAGTGTTCCTGCTGTGACAGGGGATTACTATGGCTACACCTTC. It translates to CAWSVPAVTGDYYGYTF.

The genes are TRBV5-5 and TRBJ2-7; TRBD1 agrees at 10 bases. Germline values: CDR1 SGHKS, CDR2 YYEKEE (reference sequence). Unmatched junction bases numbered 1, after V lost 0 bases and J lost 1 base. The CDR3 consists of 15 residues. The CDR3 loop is CASSLGGQGSYEQYF. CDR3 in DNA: TGTGCCAGCAGCTTGGGGGGACAGGGGTCCTACGAGCAGTACTTC.

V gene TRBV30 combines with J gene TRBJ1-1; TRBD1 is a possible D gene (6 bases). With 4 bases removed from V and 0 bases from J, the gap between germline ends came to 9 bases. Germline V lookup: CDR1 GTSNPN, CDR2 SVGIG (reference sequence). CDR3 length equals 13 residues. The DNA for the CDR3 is TGTGCCTGGAACAGGGTTATGAACACTGAAGCTTTCTTT. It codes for CAWNRVMNTEAFF.

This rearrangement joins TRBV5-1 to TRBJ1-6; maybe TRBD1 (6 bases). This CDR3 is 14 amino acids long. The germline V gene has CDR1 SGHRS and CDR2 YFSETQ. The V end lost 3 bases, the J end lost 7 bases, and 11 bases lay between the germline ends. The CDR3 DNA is TGCGCCAGCAGCTCAAGAACAGGGAATTCACCCCTCCACTTT. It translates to CASSSRTGNSPLHF.

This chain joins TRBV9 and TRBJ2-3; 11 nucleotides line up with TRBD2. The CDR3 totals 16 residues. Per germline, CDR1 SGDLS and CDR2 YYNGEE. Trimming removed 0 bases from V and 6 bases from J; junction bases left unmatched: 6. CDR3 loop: CASSVGLAGGMDTQYF. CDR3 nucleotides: TGTGCCAGCAGCGTAGGTTTAGCGGGGGGGATGGATACGCAGTATTTT.

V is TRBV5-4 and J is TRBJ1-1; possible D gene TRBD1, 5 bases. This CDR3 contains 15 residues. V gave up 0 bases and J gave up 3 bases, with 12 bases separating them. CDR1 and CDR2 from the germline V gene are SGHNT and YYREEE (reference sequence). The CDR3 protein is CASSLVMGRDTEAFF. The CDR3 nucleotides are TGTGCCAGCAGCTTGGTTATGGGGCGGGACACTGAAGCTTTCTTT.